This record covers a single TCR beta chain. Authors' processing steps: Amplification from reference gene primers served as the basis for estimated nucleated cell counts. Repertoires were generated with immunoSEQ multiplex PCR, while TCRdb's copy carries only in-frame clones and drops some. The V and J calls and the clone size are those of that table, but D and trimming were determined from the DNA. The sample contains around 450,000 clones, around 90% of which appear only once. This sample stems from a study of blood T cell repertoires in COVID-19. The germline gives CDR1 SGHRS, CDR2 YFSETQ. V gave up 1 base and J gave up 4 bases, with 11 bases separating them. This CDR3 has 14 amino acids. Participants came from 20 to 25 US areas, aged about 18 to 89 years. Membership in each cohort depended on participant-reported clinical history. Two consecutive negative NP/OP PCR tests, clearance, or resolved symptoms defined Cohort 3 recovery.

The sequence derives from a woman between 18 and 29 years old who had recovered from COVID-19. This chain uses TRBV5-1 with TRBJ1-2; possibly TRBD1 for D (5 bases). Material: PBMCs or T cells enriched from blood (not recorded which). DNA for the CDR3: TGCGCCAGCAGCTTGACGACAGAAGCCTATGGCTACACCTTC. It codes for CASSLTTEAYGYTF.